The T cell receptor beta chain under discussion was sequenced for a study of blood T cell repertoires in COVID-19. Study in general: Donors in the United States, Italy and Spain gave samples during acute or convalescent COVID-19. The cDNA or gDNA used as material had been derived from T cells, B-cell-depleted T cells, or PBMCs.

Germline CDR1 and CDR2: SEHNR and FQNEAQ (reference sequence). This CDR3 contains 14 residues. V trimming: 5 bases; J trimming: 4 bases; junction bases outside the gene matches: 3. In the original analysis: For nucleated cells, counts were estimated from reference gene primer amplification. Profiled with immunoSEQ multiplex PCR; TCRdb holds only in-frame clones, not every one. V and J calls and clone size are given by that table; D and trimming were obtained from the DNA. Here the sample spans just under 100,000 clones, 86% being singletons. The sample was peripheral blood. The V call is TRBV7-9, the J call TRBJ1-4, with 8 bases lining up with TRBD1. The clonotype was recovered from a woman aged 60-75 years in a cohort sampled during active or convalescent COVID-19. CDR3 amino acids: CASSHDRGNEKLFF. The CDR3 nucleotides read TGTGCCAGCAGCCACGACAGGGGTAATGAAAAACTGTTTTTT.